This TCR beta chain appears in the sequencing data of a study of T cell responses to AZD1222 COVID-19 vaccine. The assay was immunoSEQ multiplex PCR, and TCRdb's table has in-frame clones only and misses some. This table holds 73,000 or so clones, approximately 80% found once. The sequence came from an adult in good health. The sample consisted of peripheral blood, taken on day 0 of AZD1222 vaccination.

The CDR3 DNA reads as TGTGCCAGCACCAAAAGACAGGGATGGTCACCCCTCCACTTT. Amino acids: CASTKRQGWSPLHF. The J gene is TRBJ1-6, the V gene TRBV28; 7 bases are a match to TRBD1. Per the germline V gene, CDR1 is MDHEN and CDR2 is SYDVKM. CDR3 size: 14 residues. Germline trimming cut 7 bases from V and 10 bases from J; bases unmatched to any gene: 10.